This T cell receptor beta chain was sequenced during a study of cytomegalovirus exposure and HLA in healthy donors. Germline assignment: CDR1 SGHRS and CDR2 YFSETQ. The junction had 7 bases not matched to a gene; V was cut back by 0 bases and J by 8 bases. The CDR3 spans 15 residues. Study observations and caveats: In a later analysis, productive TCRs from donors in an Asian-associated ancestry cluster reportedly carried fewer N-insertions than the cohort mean. Apparent HLA restriction characterized most CMV-associated TCR beta chains in a later analysis. A few CMV-associated chains proved CMV antigen-specific in vitro.

As for this clone: Its specificity is not known.

Each of the donors was a healthy bone marrow donor. This PCR relied on a set of 60 Vbeta primers and 13 Jbeta primers. The protocol was immunoSEQ multiplex PCR, while the TCRdb copy is restricted to in-frame clones and leaves out a portion. The sample holds about 120,000 clones; 80% are singletons and the top ten take 8.8%. Sequencing was done on a sample of PBMCs. The receptor's source is a female donor in good health and CMV-seropositive. The chain is built from TRBV5-1 and TRBJ2-1, with TRBD1 identical over 8 bases. CDR3 protein: CASSLAQGARDEQFF. In nucleotides, the CDR3 is TGCGCCAGCAGCTTGGCTCAGGGGGCGCGAGATGAGCAGTTCTTC.